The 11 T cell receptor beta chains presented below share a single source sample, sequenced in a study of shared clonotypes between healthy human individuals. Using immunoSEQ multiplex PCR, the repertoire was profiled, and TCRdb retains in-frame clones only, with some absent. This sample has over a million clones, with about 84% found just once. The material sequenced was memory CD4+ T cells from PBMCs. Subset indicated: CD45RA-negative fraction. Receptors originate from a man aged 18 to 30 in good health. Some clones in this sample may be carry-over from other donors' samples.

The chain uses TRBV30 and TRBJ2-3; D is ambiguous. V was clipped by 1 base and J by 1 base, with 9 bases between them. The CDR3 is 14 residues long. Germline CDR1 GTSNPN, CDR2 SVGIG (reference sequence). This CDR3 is CAWSGWLGTDTQYF. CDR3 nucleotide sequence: TGTGCCTGGAGTGGGTGGCTGGGCACAGATACGCAGTATTTT.

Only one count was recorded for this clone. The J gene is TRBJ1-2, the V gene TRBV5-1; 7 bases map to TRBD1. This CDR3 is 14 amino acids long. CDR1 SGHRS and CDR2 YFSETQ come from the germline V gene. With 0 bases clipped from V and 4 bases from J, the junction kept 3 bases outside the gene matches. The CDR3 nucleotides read TGCGCCAGCAGCTTGGGTGCAGGGGGCTATGGCTACACCTTC. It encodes CASSLGAGGYGYTF.

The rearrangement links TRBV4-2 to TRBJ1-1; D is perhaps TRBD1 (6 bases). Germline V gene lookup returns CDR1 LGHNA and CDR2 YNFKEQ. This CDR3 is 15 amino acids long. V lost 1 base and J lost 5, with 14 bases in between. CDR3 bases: TGTGCCAGCAGCCAAGCCGGGGGGCGAGGAACTGAAGCTTTCTTT. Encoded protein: CASSQAGGRGTEAFF.

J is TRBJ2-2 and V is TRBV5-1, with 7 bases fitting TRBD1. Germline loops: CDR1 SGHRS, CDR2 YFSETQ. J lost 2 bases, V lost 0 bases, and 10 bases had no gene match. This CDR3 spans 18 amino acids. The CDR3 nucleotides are TGCGCCAGCAGCTTGGTGGTGACAGGGAGCTATAACACCGGGGAGCTGTTTTTT. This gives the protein CASSLVVTGSYNTGELFF.

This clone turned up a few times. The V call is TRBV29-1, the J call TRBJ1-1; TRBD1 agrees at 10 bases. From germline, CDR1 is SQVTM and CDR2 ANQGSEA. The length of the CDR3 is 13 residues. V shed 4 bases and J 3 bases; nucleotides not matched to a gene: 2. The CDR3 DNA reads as TGCAGCGTTGCCGGGACAGGGGACACTGAAGCTTTCTTT. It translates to CSVAGTGDTEAFF. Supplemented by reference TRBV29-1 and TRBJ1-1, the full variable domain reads SAVISQKPSRDICQRGTSLTIQCQVDSQVTMMFWYRQQPGQSLTLIATANQGSEATYESGFVIDKFPISRPNLTFSTLTVSNMSPEDSSIYLCSVAGTGDTEAFFGQGTRLTVV.

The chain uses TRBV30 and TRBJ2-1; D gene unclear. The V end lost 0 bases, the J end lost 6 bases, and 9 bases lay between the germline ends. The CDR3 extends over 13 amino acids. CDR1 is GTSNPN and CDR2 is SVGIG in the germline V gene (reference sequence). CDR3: CAWSVWSRNEQFF. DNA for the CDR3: TGTGCCTGGAGTGTATGGTCCCGCAATGAGCAGTTCTTC.

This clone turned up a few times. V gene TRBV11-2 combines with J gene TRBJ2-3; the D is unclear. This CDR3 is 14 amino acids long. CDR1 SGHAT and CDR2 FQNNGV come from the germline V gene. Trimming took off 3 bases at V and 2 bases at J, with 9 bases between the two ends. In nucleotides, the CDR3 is TGTGCCAGCAGCTTGACTGCTCCCACAGATACGCAGTATTTT. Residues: CASSLTAPTDTQYF.

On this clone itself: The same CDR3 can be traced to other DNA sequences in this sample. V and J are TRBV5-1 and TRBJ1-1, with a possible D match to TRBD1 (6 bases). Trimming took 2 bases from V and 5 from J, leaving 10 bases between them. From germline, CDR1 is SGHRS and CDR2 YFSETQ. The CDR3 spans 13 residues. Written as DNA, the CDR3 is TGCGCCAGCAGCTTACAAGGGGGGACTGAAGCTTTCTTT. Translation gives CASSLQGGTEAFF.

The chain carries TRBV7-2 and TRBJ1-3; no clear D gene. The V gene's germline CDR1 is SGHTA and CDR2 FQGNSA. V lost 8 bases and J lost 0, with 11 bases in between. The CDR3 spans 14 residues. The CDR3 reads CASGFSLSGNTIYF. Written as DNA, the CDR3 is TGTGCCAGCGGGTTCTCCCTCTCTGGAAACACCATATATTTT.

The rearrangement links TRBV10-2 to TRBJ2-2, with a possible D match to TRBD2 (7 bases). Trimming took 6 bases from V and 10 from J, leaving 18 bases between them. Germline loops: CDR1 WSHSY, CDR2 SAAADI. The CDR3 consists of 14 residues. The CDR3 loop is CASRDTGGAEELFF. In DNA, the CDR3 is TGCGCCAGCAGAGATACTGGGGGGGCAGAGGAGCTGTTTTTT.

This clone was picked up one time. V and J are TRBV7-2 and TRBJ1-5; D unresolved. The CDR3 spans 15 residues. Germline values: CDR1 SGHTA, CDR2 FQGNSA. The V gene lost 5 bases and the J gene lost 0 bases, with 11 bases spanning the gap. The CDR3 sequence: CASSRHGNSNQPQHF. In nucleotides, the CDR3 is TGTGCCAGCAGCAGACACGGTAATAGCAATCAGCCCCAGCATTTT.